This TCR beta chain stems from a study of cytomegalovirus exposure and HLA in healthy donors. Vbeta (60) and Jbeta (13) primers were used in the PCR. Generated by immunoSEQ multiplex PCR, the TCRdb table keeps only in-frame clones and is missing some. The table has more than 95,000 clones, about 79% seen once. Sequences were obtained from PBMCs. The TCR sequence derives from a man in his 60s in good health and CMV-seropositive.

The CDR3 DNA is TGTGCCAGCAGTGAATTTAGACAGCTTCGGGAGGAGACCCAGTACTTC. Amino acids: CASSEFRQLREETQYF. This chain links TRBV25-1 with TRBJ2-5; TRBD2 is a possible D gene (6 bases). This CDR3 contains 16 residues. Per germline, CDR1 MGHDK and CDR2 SYGVNS. The V and J ends lost 1 base and 5 bases respectively, with 17 bases between them.